This T cell receptor beta chain was captured by sequencing in a study of OX40 agonist ivuxolimab in advanced cancers. The overall study: Administration of intravenous ivuxolimab to patients occurred every 2 weeks at 0.01 to 10 mg/kg. Melanoma, hepatocellular carcinoma, head and neck or renal cell cancer occurred in dose-escalation patients. Study-wide results and limits: Averaged across samples, CD8+ T cells carried more expanded clones than CD4+ did.

The table came from immunoSEQ multiplex PCR; TCRdb's copy has only in-frame clones and leaves some out. The profile shows around 95,000 clones, 80% to 95% of them singletons. The CDR3 covers 15 residues. V shed 2 bases and J shed 10 bases, with 15 bases lying between them. Germline CDR1 is MNHEY and CDR2 is SMNVEV (reference sequence). Notes on this clone: Its antigen remains unidentified.

The rearrangement joins TRBV27 to TRBJ1-6, with D unresolved. The TCR comes from an adult with an advanced solid tumor such as melanoma, head and neck, liver or kidney cancer. Sequences were derived from CD4+ or CD8+ T cells sorted from blood, sampled in a trial of the OX40 agonist ivuxolimab. CDR3 sequence: CASSLGPSPQSPLHF. The CDR3 coding sequence is TGTGCCAGCAGTTTAGGTCCTTCTCCCCAATCACCCCTCCACTTT.